The 20 T cell receptor beta chains presented below share a single source sample, sequenced in a study of T cell repertoires in cytomegalovirus infection. MiXCR, run by TCRdb on the reads, gives a single entry per CDR3 protein. The sample records 630,000 or so distinct CDR3 sequences, roughly a quarter being singletons. The source material was CD8+ T cells from PBMCs. Source of these receptors: a human donor in good health (CMV status not recorded). Some clones in this sample may be carry-over from other donors' samples.

The chain is built from TRBV20-1 and TRBJ2-1; D may be TRBD2 (6 bases). Germline-derived CDR1 and CDR2 are DFQATT and SNEGSKA (reference sequence). The CDR3 extends over 14 amino acids. V lost 1 base and J 8 bases, leaving 15 bases between the germline ends. The CDR3 sequence: CSARGLEVHDEQFF. In DNA form, the CDR3 reads TGCAGTGCTAGAGGACTAGAGGTTCACGATGAGCAGTTCTTC.

Concerning this clonotype: With a much larger clone just one base away, this may be a read error. J is TRBJ2-2 and V is TRBV7-3, with 7 bases fitting TRBD2. V dropped 3 bases and J dropped 8; count of bases not matched to a gene: 6. Per the germline V gene, CDR1 is SGHTA and CDR2 is FQGTGA. The CDR3 has 14 amino acids. CDR3 protein: CASSLLGLVGELFF. CDR3 in DNA: TGTGCCAGCAGCTTGCTCGGACTAGTAGGGGAGCTGTTTTTT.

This clonotype occurred a few times. V is TRBV7-6 and J is TRBJ2-6; 8 positions agree with TRBD1. Trimming at V came to 4 bases and at J to 0 bases, leaving 8 bases not matched to a gene. This CDR3 is built from 18 residues. Germline V gene lookup returns CDR1 SGHVS and CDR2 FNYEAQ. The chain's CDR3 is CASSYRTGRRSGANVLTF. Written as DNA, the CDR3 is TGTGCCAGCAGCTACCGGACAGGGCGACGCTCTGGGGCCAACGTCCTGACTTTC.

This clonotype has just a few counts. This sequence joins TRBV28 and TRBJ1-5; 7 bases are a match to TRBD1. Germline trimming cut 5 bases from V and 2 bases from J; bases unmatched to any gene: 3. There are 14 residues in the CDR3. Germline CDR1 MDHEN, CDR2 SYDVKM. CDR3 DNA: TGTGCCAGCAGTAACAGGGGAGGCAATCAGCCCCAGCATTTT. Translation gives CASSNRGGNQPQHF.

The table lists this clonotype with many counts. J is TRBJ2-3 and V is TRBV7-2; 9 nucleotides align to TRBD2. Germline-derived CDR1 and CDR2 are SGHTA and FQGNSA. Germline trimming cut 4 bases from V and 6 bases from J; bases unmatched to any gene: 14. This CDR3 has 17 amino acids. CDR3 sequence reads: CASSSRRDGLASDTQYF. The CDR3 nucleotides are TGTGCCAGCAGCTCAAGGAGGGATGGACTAGCGAGCGATACGCAGTATTTT.

In its sample, this clonotype was seen many times. The chain uses TRBV28 and TRBJ1-5; D is perhaps TRBD1 (5 bases). Trimming pared 3 bases from V and 5 bases from J, leaving 14 bases between. The V gene's germline CDR1 is MDHEN and CDR2 SYDVKM. The CDR3 totals 15 residues. CDR3 sequence: CASSLVDGTYQPQHF. The DNA for the CDR3 is TGTGCCAGCAGTTTGGTCGACGGGACCTATCAGCCCCAGCATTTT.

The chain links TRBV28 to TRBJ1-4; D is unclear. CDR1 MDHEN and CDR2 SYDVKM come from the germline V gene. This CDR3 spans 15 amino acids. V dropped 3 bases and J dropped 8 bases, with 16 bases sitting between them. The CDR3 spells CASSLYYQPGEKLFF. The CDR3 DNA follows: TGTGCCAGCAGTTTGTATTATCAGCCTGGGGAAAAACTGTTTTTT.

This clonotype has just a few counts. This chain links TRBV14 with TRBJ1-2, with D possibly being TRBD1 (5 bases). From germline, CDR1 is SGHDN and CDR2 FVKESK. There are 14 residues in the CDR3. Trimming took 2 bases from V and 2 from J, leaving 9 bases between them. DNA of the CDR3: TGTGCCAGCAGCCAACCAGGGCGGAACTATGGCTACACCTTC. This translates into CASSQPGRNYGYTF. The entire variable domain, with the rest obtained from reference TRBV14 and TRBJ1-2, is as follows: EAGVTQFPSHSVIEKGQTVTLRCDPISGHDNLYWYRRVMGKEIKFLLHFVKESKQDESGMPNNRFLAERTGGTYSTLKVQPAELEDSGVYFCASSQPGRNYGYTFGSGTRLTVV.

This clonotype was counted between two and nine times. The V gene is TRBV28, the J gene TRBJ2-2; 10 nucleotides agree with TRBD1. CDR1 and CDR2 (germline): MDHEN, SYDVKM. The CDR3 covers 15 residues. The J segment lost 5 bases and the V segment lost 2 bases, leaving 2 bases of the junction unmatched. The CDR3 reads CASSLGTGVTGELFF. The CDR3 nucleotides read TGTGCCAGCAGTTTAGGGACAGGGGTTACCGGGGAGCTGTTTTTT.

This clonotype was detected many times. The chain has TRBV7-8 and TRBJ2-3, with D perhaps being TRBD1 or TRBD2 (5 bases each). The CDR3 runs 15 residues. CDR1 and CDR2 (germline): SGHVS, FQNEAQ. V gave up 3 bases and J gave up 0 bases, with 10 bases separating them. CDR3 sequence reads: CASSFGAGSTDTQYF. The DNA of the CDR3 is TGTGCCAGCAGCTTCGGGGCGGGTAGCACAGATACGCAGTATTTT.

This clonotype was seen at least ten times. The rearrangement uses TRBV7-9 and TRBJ2-1, with unresolved D. Per the germline V gene, CDR1 is SEHNR and CDR2 is FQNEAQ (reference sequence). The length of the CDR3 is 13 residues. The V and J ends lost 1 base and 8 bases respectively, with 9 bases between them. CDR3 amino acids: CASSLGWSHEQFF. The CDR3 nucleotides are TGTGCCAGCAGCTTAGGATGGTCGCATGAGCAGTTCTTC. Using reference TRBV7-9 and TRBJ2-1 for the parts outside the CDR3, the full variable domain is DTGVSQNPRHKITKRGQNVTFRCDPISEHNRLYWYRQTLGQGPEFLTYFQNEAQLEKSRLLSDRFSAERPKGSFSTLEIQRTEQGDSAMYLCASSLGWSHEQFFGPGTRLTVL.

The chain recombines TRBV7-6 with TRBJ2-2; D is unclear. Germline-derived CDR1 and CDR2 are SGHVS and FNYEAQ. V was pared by 5 bases and J by 4 bases, with 11 bases between. CDR3 size: 14 residues. The CDR3, as DNA: TGTGCCAGCAGCCCACAAGTTTCCACCGGGGAGCTGTTTTTT. The encoded protein is CASSPQVSTGELFF.

The chain is built from TRBV12-5 and TRBJ1-1; the match to TRBD1 covers 8 bases. V shed 0 bases, J shed 1 base, and the junction held 4 bases outside the gene matches. CDR3 length: 16 amino acids. Germline V gene sequence: CDR1 LGHNT, CDR2 FRNRAP. CDR3 sequence (DNA): TGTGCTAGTGGTTTGGTCCGGACAGGGAAGAACACTGAAGCTTTCTTT. Amino acids: CASGLVRTGKNTEAFF.

A note on this clonotype: It may be a read error: a sequence one base away is much more abundant. The chain links TRBV28 to TRBJ1-5; 7 bases match TRBD1. Germline values: CDR1 MDHEN, CDR2 SYDVKM. The CDR3 runs to 15 residues. The V and J ends lost 10 bases and 4 bases, in that order; junction bases with no gene match: 13. The chain's CDR3 is CANIKEGAPNQPQHF. In nucleotides, the CDR3 is TGTGCCAACATAAAAGAGGGGGCGCCGAATCAGCCCCAGCATTTT.

The V gene is TRBV6-5, the J gene TRBJ2-3, with TRBD1 matching over 8 bases. V shed 2 bases, J shed 2 bases, and the junction held 12 bases outside the gene matches. The CDR3 extends over 18 amino acids. The V gene's germline CDR1 is MNHEY and CDR2 SVGAGI. The CDR3: CASSYTWTGNNNTDTQYF. The CDR3 DNA is TGTGCCAGCAGTTACACCTGGACAGGGAACAACAACACAGATACGCAGTATTTT.

The chain couples TRBV19 to TRBJ2-1, with TRBD2 as a possible D gene (7 bases). The CDR3 covers 15 residues. CDR1 LNHDA and CDR2 SQIVND come from the germline V gene (reference sequence). V dropped 3 bases and J dropped 8 bases, with 17 bases sitting between them. The CDR3 sequence: CASSMTPRGADEQFF. DNA of the CDR3: TGTGCCAGTAGTATGACCCCCCGGGGGGCGGATGAGCAGTTCTTC.

The sample holds a few counts of this clonotype. This chain connects TRBV28 to TRBJ1-5; D possibly corresponds to TRBD1 (6 bases). V was trimmed by 3 bases and J by 5 bases, leaving 14 bases between them. CDR3 length equals 15 residues. Germline V gives CDR1 MDHEN, CDR2 SYDVKM. The CDR3 nucleotides read TGTGCCAGCAGTTTTTTAGGGGGAGCTCATCAGCCCCAGCATTTT. Residues: CASSFLGGAHQPQHF.

This clonotype was detected ten times or more. The chain couples TRBV7-6 to TRBJ2-7, with D possibly matching TRBD1 (7 bases). The germline V and J ends were trimmed by 1 base and 3 bases, with 16 bases remaining between them. This CDR3 is 16 amino acids long. The germline V gene has CDR1 SGHVS and CDR2 FNYEAQ. CDR3 residues: CASSLGAGGTLYEQYV. The CDR3 nucleotides are TGTGCCAGCAGCTTAGGTGCAGGGGGGACCCTCTACGAGCAGTACGTC.

In its sample, this clonotype was seen a few times. V is TRBV20-1 and J is TRBJ2-7; 7 bases align to TRBD1. V was pared by 3 bases and J by 6 bases, with 8 bases of the junction left unmatched. The CDR3 is made up of 13 amino acids. Germline-derived CDR1 and CDR2 are DFQATT and SNEGSKA (reference sequence). This chain's CDR3 is CSARPTGFFEQYV. In DNA form, the CDR3 reads TGCAGTGCTAGGCCGACAGGGTTTTTCGAGCAGTACGTC.

Of note for this clonotype: A read error may explain this, as a much larger clone is one base away. The conserved closing phenylalanine or tryptophan is absent in this CDR3, likely reflecting a read error. CDR3 residues: CASRTGQPQHS. The CDR3 DNA is TGTGCCAGCAGAACTGGTCAGCCCCAGCATTCT. The chain employs TRBV28 and TRBJ1-5; D is uncertain. The CDR3 loop spans 11 amino acids. From germline, CDR1 is MDHEN and CDR2 SYDVKM. V was clipped by 6 bases and J by 6 bases, with 6 bases between them.